This T cell receptor beta chain emerged from a study of Graves' ophthalmopathy and Graves' hyperthyroidism. TCR beta CDR3 regions were amplified from RNA transcripts. The authors performed first-round RT-PCR with HTBI primers and then a second-round multiplex PCR. MiXCR, applied by TCRdb to the multiplex PCR reads, yields one record per CDR3 protein. The sample lists some 39,000 distinct CDR3 sequences, approximately 46% occurring once. In regard to this clonotype: Its antigen is undetermined.

No donor had other autoimmune disease, uncontrolled infection, pregnancy or lactation. Sampling about 9.7 ml of fresh peripheral blood provided the PBMCs. Study-wide findings and caveats: Appearing in blood as well were most expanded thyroid clonotypes above 0.001 frequency. Ophthalmopathy progression was predicted with 55% to 71% sensitivity and approximately 72% specificity.

Germline-derived CDR1 and CDR2 are SQVTM and ANQGSEA. The CDR3 has 12 residues. V usage is TRBV29-1 and J usage is TRBJ1-1, with TRBD1 matching 7 bases. The receptor comes from an adult woman with stable Graves' hyperthyroidism. The specimen was peripheral blood. This CDR3 is CNNRGPNTEAFF. The CDR3 nucleotides are TGCAATAACAGGGGCCCCAACACTGAAGCTTTCTTT.